One and the same sample provided the 26 T cell receptor beta chains below, sequenced in a study of T cells in Graves' hyperthyroidism and ophthalmopathy. Amplified TCR beta CDR3 regions came from RNA transcripts. The primer set for the first-round RT-PCR of the TCR CDR3 was HTBI. TCRdb re-called the multiplex PCR reads with MiXCR, one entry per CDR3 protein. Of approximately 430,000 distinct CDR3 sequences detected, about 14% appear once; the ten largest clones hold roughly 13%. Input material: blood. These receptors all stem from a young man with Graves' ophthalmopathy.

V and J are TRBV11-2 and TRBJ2-5; D gene unclear. V lost 5 bases and J lost 2, with 15 bases in between. This CDR3 contains 15 residues. Germline lookup yields CDR1 SGHAT and CDR2 FQNNGV. CDR3 bases: TGTGCCAGCAGCGACCAACGCACCGAGCAAGAGACCCAGTACTTC. It is translated as CASSDQRTEQETQYF. Together with reference TRBV11-2 and TRBJ2-5, the CDR3 gives the full variable domain: EAGVAQSPRYKIIEKRQSVAFWCNPISGHATLYWYQQILGQGPKLLIQFQNNGVVDDSQLPKDRFSAERLKGVDSTLKIQPAKLEDSAVYLCASSDQRTEQETQYFGPGTRLLVL.

The chain employs TRBV5-1 and TRBJ1-5; no definite D call. Trimming removed 0 bases at V and 5 bases at J, with 12 bases between. Germline CDR1 and CDR2: SGHRS and YFSETQ. This CDR3 is 15 amino acids long. This chain's CDR3 is CASSLDWGGDQPQHF. Here the CDR3 DNA reads TGCGCCAGCAGCTTGGACTGGGGTGGGGATCAGCCCCAGCATTTT.

Ten or more counts support this clonotype. CDR3 sequence (DNA): TGTGCCAGCAGCTTGACCGGGACAGTCCAAGAGACCCAGTACTTC. It encodes CASSLTGTVQETQYF. This chain uses TRBV13 with TRBJ2-5; TRBD1 aligns across 7 bases. This CDR3 is built from 15 residues. V shed 3 bases and J 1 base; nucleotides not matched to a gene: 5. Germline V lookup: CDR1 PRHDT, CDR2 FYEKMQ (reference sequence).

This clonotype was observed many times. This sequence joins TRBV28 and TRBJ2-1; either TRBD1 or TRBD2 may fit D (6 bases each). CDR1 is MDHEN and CDR2 is SYDVKM in the germline V gene. This CDR3 is 17 amino acids long. Trimming took off 4 bases at V and 9 bases at J, with 25 bases between the two ends. CDR3 sequence reads: CASSSGVSDFDGGEQFF. In nucleotides, the CDR3 is TGTGCCAGCAGTTCAGGGGTCTCGGACTTCGACGGGGGTGAGCAGTTCTTC.

This clonotype came up many times. The chain combines TRBV5-1 with TRBJ2-1; 7 bases are a match to TRBD2. The V gene's germline CDR1 is SGHRS and CDR2 YFSETQ. The CDR3 is made up of 15 amino acids. The junction had 3 bases not matched to a gene; V was cut back by 0 bases and J by 3 bases. For the CDR3, the DNA is TGCGCCAGCAGCTTGGAAAGCGGGGACTACAATGAGCAGTTCTTC. Its protein product is CASSLESGDYNEQFF. The whole variable domain, remainder taken from reference TRBV5-1 and TRBJ2-1, is KAGVTQTPRYLIKTRGQQVTLSCSPISGHRSVSWYQQTPGQGLQFLFEYFSETQRNKGNFPGRFSGRQFSNSRSEMNVSTLELGDSALYLCASSLESGDYNEQFFGPGTRLTVL.

The chain combines TRBV27 with TRBJ2-2, with D unclear. Trimming took 2 bases from V and 8 from J, leaving 6 bases between them. The CDR3 has 12 amino acids. Germline V gives CDR1 MNHEY, CDR2 SMNVEV (reference sequence). The CDR3, as DNA: TGTGCCAGCAGTTTACCCGAGGGGGAGCTGTTTTTT. Translation gives CASSLPEGELFF.

The chain joins TRBV9 to TRBJ2-2; possibly TRBD2 for D (6 bases). The CDR3 is 15 amino acids. Trimming cost V 0 bases and J 6 bases, with 12 bases left between them. The germline CDR1 and CDR2 sequences are SGDLS and YYNGEE. The DNA of the CDR3 is TGTGCCAGCAGCGTAGGTGGAGGGAGGCCCGGGGAGCTGTTTTTT. Encoded protein: CASSVGGGRPGELFF. The variable domain in full, completed from reference TRBV9 and TRBJ2-2, reads DSGVTQTPKHLITATGQRVTLRCSPRSGDLSVYWYQQSLDQGLQFLIQYYNGEERAKGNILERFSAQQFPDLHSELNLSSLELGDSALYFCASSVGGGRPGELFFGEGSRLTVL.

In this sample, this clonotype turned up many times. V gene TRBV7-6 combines with J gene TRBJ2-3; 8 bases fit TRBD1. Germline V gene data show CDR1 as SGHVS and CDR2 as FNYEAQ. With V trimmed by 6 bases and J by 6 bases, 17 bases remained unmatched. There are 17 residues in the CDR3. The CDR3 DNA is TGTGCCAGCAGTCAGTTCCCGGGACAGGAGTTCGGGGATACGCAGTATTTT. It is translated as CASSQFPGQEFGDTQYF.

This clonotype was observed once. The rearrangement uses TRBV7-9 and TRBJ1-1; 7 bases align to TRBD1. The V gene end was trimmed by 2 bases and the J gene end by 4 bases; junction bases not matched to a gene: 4. The germline V gene has CDR1 SEHNR and CDR2 FQNEAQ (reference sequence). This CDR3 region has 14 residues. The CDR3 here is CASSLTGDGTEAFF. The CDR3 DNA reads as TGTGCCAGCAGCTTAACAGGGGATGGCACTGAAGCTTTCTTT.

This clonotype appeared many times. This sequence joins TRBV2 and TRBJ1-1, with D unclear. Germline CDR1 reads SNHLY; CDR2 reads FYNNEI. V lost 3 bases and J 10 bases, leaving 21 bases between the germline ends. The CDR3 runs to 15 residues. The chain's CDR3 is CASSDRTDHPSGAFF. The DNA for the CDR3 is TGTGCCAGCAGTGATCGGACGGACCACCCTTCAGGAGCTTTCTTT.

The chain combines TRBV29-1 with TRBJ2-3; 8 nucleotides match TRBD1. The CDR3 extends over 12 amino acids. The germline CDR1 and CDR2 sequences are SQVTM and ANQGSEA. Trimming removed 6 bases from V and 4 bases from J; junction bases left unmatched: 3. The CDR3 is CSVRTGSDTQYF. CDR3 nucleotide sequence: TGCAGCGTAAGGACAGGGTCAGATACGCAGTATTTT.

The chain uses TRBV4-1 and TRBJ2-7, with 10 bases identical to TRBD1. Germline V gives CDR1 MGHRA, CDR2 YSYEKL. The CDR3 has 17 amino acids. The V and J ends lost 1 base and 3 bases, in that order; junction bases with no gene match: 9. CDR3 loop: CASSQGSLGQGLYEQYF. The CDR3 nucleotides are TGCGCCAGCAGCCAAGGTAGTTTGGGACAGGGGCTCTACGAGCAGTACTTC.

This clonotype showed up many times. The chain uses TRBV6-5 and TRBJ1-2; TRBD1 might be the D (6 bases). The CDR3 consists of 14 residues. The V end lost 2 bases, the J end lost 4 bases, and 11 bases lay between the germline ends. Germline loops: CDR1 MNHEY, CDR2 SVGAGI. Written as DNA, the CDR3 is TGTGCCAGCAGTTACGACGGGGGGCTCTATGGCTACACCTTC. It specifies CASSYDGGLYGYTF.

A few counts support this clonotype. The chain has TRBV3-1 and TRBJ1-6; D is ambiguous. This CDR3 contains 15 residues. Germline CDR1 is LGHDT and CDR2 is YNNKEL (reference sequence). The ends were cut back, 1 base at V and 2 bases at J, with 6 bases in the middle. The CDR3: CASSQGAAYNSPLHF. The CDR3 nucleotides read TGTGCCAGCAGCCAAGGGGCCGCCTATAATTCACCCCTCCACTTT. The whole variable domain, filled in from reference TRBV3-1 and TRBJ1-6, reads DTAVSQTPKYLVTQMGNDKSIKCEQNLGHDTMYWYKQDSKKFLKIMFSYNNKELIINETVPNRFSPKSPDKAHLNLHINSLELGDSAVYFCASSQGAAYNSPLHFGNGTRLTVT.

This clonotype was counted ten times or more. The J gene is TRBJ2-2, the V gene TRBV11-3, with 8 bases aligning to TRBD2. Germline loops: CDR1 SGHNT, CDR2 YENEEA. This CDR3 is built from 15 residues. Trimming removed 5 bases from V and 7 bases from J; junction bases left unmatched: 9. The CDR3 DNA follows: TGTGCCAGCAGCCCCAGCGGGAGTACGCTCGGGGAGCTGTTTTTT. Amino acid sequence: CASSPSGSTLGELFF.

The chain links TRBV20-1 to TRBJ2-4; D gene uncertain. The CDR3 loop spans 13 amino acids. The V gene lost 7 bases and the J gene lost 2 bases, with 12 bases spanning the gap. CDR1 and CDR2 (germline): DFQATT, SNEGSKA (reference sequence). As DNA, the CDR3 is TGCAGTGAGTCCAGTAATTCCAAAAACATTCAGTACTTC. Protein: CSESSNSKNIQYF.

This sequence joins TRBV19 and TRBJ2-5; TRBD2 agrees at 9 bases. Germline CDR1 is LNHDA and CDR2 is SQIVND (reference sequence). With 0 bases clipped from V and 3 bases from J, the junction kept 11 bases outside the gene matches. The CDR3 consists of 18 residues. The CDR3 DNA reads TGTGCCAGTAGTATAGATAATTGGGCTAGCGGGATCAAAGAGACCCAGTACTTC. It specifies CASSIDNWASGIKETQYF.

In its sample, this clonotype was seen many times. CDR3 DNA: TGCGCCAGCAGCTTGTCTAAAAGCACAGATACGCAGTATTTT. It specifies CASSLSKSTDTQYF. This rearrangement joins TRBV5-1 to TRBJ2-3; D unclear. The germline V gene has CDR1 SGHRS and CDR2 YFSETQ. This CDR3 is built from 14 residues. V was clipped by 1 base and J by 0 bases, with 6 bases between them.

This clonotype was recorded a few times. A much bigger clone sits one base away, suggesting this may be a read error. The V call is TRBV12-3 or TRBV12-4, the J call TRBJ2-2; D gene ambiguous. CDR3 length: 16 amino acids. The V gene lost 7 bases and the J gene lost 1 base, with 16 bases spanning the gap. CDR3: CASNPPRRLNTGELFF. CDR3 DNA sequence: TGTGCCAGCAACCCGCCTCGGCGGTTGAACACCGGGGAGCTGTTTTTT.

The chain combines TRBV10-2 with TRBJ1-1; no clear D. This CDR3 region has 13 residues. Germline lookup yields CDR1 WSHSY and CDR2 SAAADI. The germline V and J ends were trimmed by 6 bases and 1 base, with 9 bases remaining between them. The CDR3, as DNA: TGCGCCAGCAGGCAAGAGGCGAACACTGAAGCTTTCTTT. Amino acids: CASRQEANTEAFF.

The genes are TRBV4-1 and TRBJ2-3; the match to TRBD2 covers 14 bases. Trimming at V came to 0 bases and at J to 12 bases, leaving 2 bases not matched to a gene. The CDR3 consists of 14 residues. The V gene's germline CDR1 is MGHRA and CDR2 YSYEKL. CDR3 in amino acids: CASSQEGLAGAQYF. Written as DNA, the CDR3 is TGCGCCAGCAGCCAAGAGGGACTAGCGGGGGCACAGTATTTT.

The table lists this clonotype with many counts. The chain links TRBV6-1 to TRBJ2-5; TRBD2 agrees at 7 bases. V lost 6 bases and J lost 0; bases outside the gene matches: 13. Germline CDR1 reads MNHNS; CDR2 reads SASEGT. The CDR3 totals 17 residues. The CDR3 DNA follows: TGTGCCAGCAGAGGGACTAATACCCCACCTTACCAAGAGACCCAGTACTTC. Its translation: CASRGTNTPPYQETQYF.

This clonotype was counted ten times or more. The CDR3 DNA is TGTGCCAGCAGCATTGGGACAAACCAAGAGACCCAGTACTTC. Protein: CASSIGTNQETQYF. The gene calls are TRBV7-9 and TRBJ2-5; maybe TRBD1 (6 bases). The V gene's germline CDR1 is SEHNR and CDR2 FQNEAQ (reference sequence). The CDR3 extends over 14 amino acids. The V end was cut by 5 bases, the J end by 0 bases, with 10 bases between.

This clonotype has ten or more counts. This chain joins TRBV20-1 and TRBJ2-1; the D call may be TRBD1 or TRBD2 (5 bases each). Germline assignment: CDR1 DFQATT and CDR2 SNEGSKA (reference sequence). The CDR3 totals 14 residues. CDR3 residues: CSQGAHSSYNEQFF. Written as DNA, the CDR3 is TGCAGCCAGGGAGCGCATAGCTCCTACAATGAGCAGTTCTTC.

Worth noting for this clonotype: A much larger clonotype is one base distant, so this may be a read error. This rearrangement joins TRBV12-3 or TRBV12-4 to TRBJ1-3; D gene uncertain. The V and J ends lost 6 bases and 8 bases respectively, with 8 bases between them. This CDR3 region has 11 residues. CDR3 in amino acids: CASSLQDTIYF. CDR3 DNA sequence: TGTGCCAGCAGCCTCCAGGACACCATATATTTT.

The sample holds a few counts of this clonotype. The chain uses TRBV29-1 and TRBJ2-5, with D uncertain. CDR1 is SQVTM, CDR2 ANQGSEA, per germline. CDR3 length: 13 amino acids. V lost 4 bases and J 5 bases, leaving 14 bases between the germline ends. CDR3 bases: TGCAGCGTTGGGAAACAGTGGCGGGAGACCCAGTACTTC. Residues: CSVGKQWRETQYF. Full variable domain (missing parts from reference TRBV29-1 and TRBJ2-5): SAVISQKPSRDICQRGTSLTIQCQVDSQVTMMFWYRQQPGQSLTLIATANQGSEATYESGFVIDKFPISRPNLTFSTLTVSNMSPEDSSIYLCSVGKQWRETQYFGPGTRLLVL.